Listed below are T cell receptor beta chains from one sample, sequenced in a study of shared clonotypes between healthy human individuals. Sequenced by immunoSEQ multiplex PCR; TCRdb stores in-frame clones only, minus some. The sample gives 1.5 million to 2.5 million clones, roughly 95% of which show up once; more than 0.95% is in the top ten. Material: naive CD8+ T cells sorted from blood. The receptors derive from a man between 18 and 35 years old in good health. Each CDR3 is given with its conserved first and last residue. Each record gives: D gene, V gene, J gene, clone size, CDR3 DNA, CDR3 protein. D genes are given only for firm matches. Size values are once, few and many counts, or a class for expanded clones, and some rows have none.

>.|TRBV10-2|TRBJ2-7|.
TGCGCCAGCAGTGTCGGGACTCTCCCCGACTTGTTCGAGCAGTACTTC
CASSVGTLPDLFEQYF
>TRBD1|TRBV30|TRBJ2-7|.
TGTGCCTGGAGCGCAGGGACAGGCTACGAGCAGTACTTC
CAWSAGTGYEQYF
>TRBD2|TRBV11-2|TRBJ2-7|.
TGTGCCAGCAGTAATAAGGCGGGGGGGTACCCCTACGAGCAGTACTTC
CASSNKAGGYPYEQYF
>.|TRBV5-4|TRBJ2-7|.
TGTGCCAGCAGCCCCGGATGGGGCAACACCTACGAGCAGTACTTC
CASSPGWGNTYEQYF
>TRBD2|TRBV13|TRBJ2-7|.
TGTGCCAGCAGCTCCGGGACTACATACGAGCAGTACTTC
CASSSGTTYEQYF
>TRBD2|TRBV28|TRBJ2-1|.
TGTGCCAGCAGTTTAGTCTTAGGCGGGGGTGAGCAGTTCTTC
CASSLVLGGGEQFF
>TRBD1|TRBV28|TRBJ2-7|.
TGTGCCAGCAGTTCCCCGACAGGGCGAAATTTC
CASSSPTGRNF
>.|TRBV10-2|TRBJ2-7|.
TGCGCCAGCAGTGAGCCAGGGACCTACGAGCAGTACTTC
CASSEPGTYEQYF
>.|TRBV7-6|TRBJ2-5|.
TGTGCCAGCAGCTTACCGACAGGCGGAGAGACCCAGTACTTC
CASSLPTGGETQYF
>.|TRBV13|TRBJ2-6|.
TGTGCCAGCAGCTTTACAGGGACTGGGGCCAACGTCCTGACTTTC
CASSFTGTGANVLTF
>.|TRBV27|TRBJ1-2|.
TGTGCCAGCACCCCGGGCGGCAACTATGGCTACACCTTC
CASTPGGNYGYTF
>.|TRBV19|TRBJ2-7|.
TGTGCCAGTAGTTCCTACGAGCAGTACTTC
CASSSYEQYF
>TRBD2|TRBV2|TRBJ2-1|once
TGTGCCAGCAAGGAGGGGAGGGCCAATGAGCAGTTCTTC
CASKEGRANEQFF
>.|TRBV5-8|TRBJ2-1|.
TGTGCCAGCAGCTTGTCACCCTACAATGAGCAGTTCTTC
CASSLSPYNEQFF
>.|TRBV6-6|TRBJ2-2|.
TGTGCCAGCAGCCGCGAGTTGGCCGGGGAGCTGTTTTTT
CASSRELAGELFF
>.|TRBV7-8|TRBJ2-2|.
TGTGCCAGCAGCTTAGCGCAGGGTTATATGGAGTACACCGGGGAGCTGTTTTTT
CASSLAQGYMEYTGELFF
>TRBD1|TRBV5-4|TRBJ2-1|.
TGTGCCAGCAGCTTGGGTAAGGGGGCCGACAATGAGCAGTTCTTC
CASSLGKGADNEQFF
>TRBD1|TRBV7-6|TRBJ2-7|once
TGTGCCAGCAGCCCTCTCGTCCGAGGACAGGACTCTTACGAGCAGTACTTC
CASSPLVRGQDSYEQYF
>TRBD2|TRBV6-1|TRBJ2-7|.
TGTGCCAGCACCGGACTAGCGGCCGAGCAGTACTTC
CASTGLAAEQYF
>TRBD1|TRBV6-1|TRBJ1-2|.
TGTGCCAGCAGTGTTTACAGGGGGGCGGCCTATGGCTACACCTTC
CASSVYRGAAYGYTF
>.|TRBV6-5|TRBJ2-7|once
TGTGCCAGCAGTCTTTGGCAGGGGGGCTCCTACGAGCAGTACTTC
CASSLWQGGSYEQYF
>.|TRBV10-3|TRBJ1-2|.
TGTGCCATCAGTGAGTCGGGGATTGGCTACACCTTC
CAISESGIGYTF
>.|TRBV30|TRBJ2-2|.
TGTGCCTGGACAGGAATTGCCGGGGAGCTGTTTTTT
CAWTGIAGELFF